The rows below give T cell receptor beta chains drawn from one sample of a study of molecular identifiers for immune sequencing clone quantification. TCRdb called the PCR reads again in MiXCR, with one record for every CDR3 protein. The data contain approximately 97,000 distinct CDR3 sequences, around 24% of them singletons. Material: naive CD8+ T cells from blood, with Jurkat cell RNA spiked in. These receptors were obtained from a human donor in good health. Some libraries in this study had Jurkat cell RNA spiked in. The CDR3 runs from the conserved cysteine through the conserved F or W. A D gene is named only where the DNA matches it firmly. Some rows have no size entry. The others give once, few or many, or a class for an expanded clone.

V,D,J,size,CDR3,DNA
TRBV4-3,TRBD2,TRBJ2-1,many,CASSQDSSGSLYNEQFF,TGCGCCAGCAGCCAAGATAGCAGCGGGAGCCTCTACAATGAGCAGTTCTTC
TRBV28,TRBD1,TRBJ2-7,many,CASTLEGALGYEQYF,TGTGCCAGCACTCTTGAGGGGGCCCTTGGCTACGAGCAGTACTTC
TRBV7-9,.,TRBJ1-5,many,CASSLSPGDGQPQHF,TGTGCCAGCAGCTTATCTCCGGGGGACGGGCAGCCCCAGCATTTT
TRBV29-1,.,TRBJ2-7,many,CSVETGQPQYEQYF,TGCAGCGTTGAAACTGGACAGCCCCAGTACGAGCAGTACTTC
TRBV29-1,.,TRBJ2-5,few,CSVGGEQETQYF,TGCAGCGTGGGTGGGGAGCAAGAGACCCAGTACTTC
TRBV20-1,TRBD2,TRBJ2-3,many,CSARVLAGALTDTQYF,TGCAGTGCTAGAGTGCTAGCGGGGGCCCTCACAGATACGCAGTATTTT
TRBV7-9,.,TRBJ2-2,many,CASSYLTSTGELFF,TGTGCCAGCAGCTATCTCACGAGCACCGGGGAGCTGTTTTTT
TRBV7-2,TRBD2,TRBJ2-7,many,CASRPWGGYHEQYF,TGTGCCAGCCGCCCCTGGGGGGGGTACCACGAGCAGTACTTC
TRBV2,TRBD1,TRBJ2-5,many,CASKTGAETQYF,TGTGCCAGCAAGACAGGGGCAGAGACCCAGTACTTC
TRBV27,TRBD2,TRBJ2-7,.,CASSLTSGVYEQYF,TGTGCCAGCAGTTTAACTAGCGGGGTCTACGAGCAGTACTTC
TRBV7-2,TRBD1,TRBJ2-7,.,CAGSLHPTGHYEQYF,TGTGCCGGCAGCTTGCACCCGACAGGGCATTACGAGCAGTACTTC
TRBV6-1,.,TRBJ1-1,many,CASSEWGTNTEAFF,TGTGCCAGCAGTGAATGGGGGACGAACACTGAAGCTTTCTTT
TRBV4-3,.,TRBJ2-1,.,CASSQDVDYTNEQFF,TGCGCCAGCAGCCAAGACGTCGACTACACCAATGAGCAGTTCTTC
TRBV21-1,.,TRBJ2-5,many,CASSKEAEEETQYF,TGTGCCAGCAGCAAGGAAGCGGAAGAAGAGACCCAGTACTTC
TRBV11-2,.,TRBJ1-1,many,CASSFGNMNTEAFF,TGTGCCAGCAGCTTCGGAAACATGAACACTGAAGCTTTCTTT
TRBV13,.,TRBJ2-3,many,CASSPDLTDTQYF,TGTGCCAGCAGCCCGGACCTGACAGATACGCAGTATTTT
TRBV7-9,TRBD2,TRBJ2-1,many,CASTGTSGGPGPNEQFF,TGTGCCAGCACTGGGACTAGCGGGGGGCCAGGCCCCAATGAGCAGTTCTTC
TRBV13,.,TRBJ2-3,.,CASSRRGQGVGATDTQYF,TGTGCCAGCAGCCGGCGGGGGCAGGGAGTTGGTGCCACAGATACGCAGTATTTT
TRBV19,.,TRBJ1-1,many,CASIPHSGGTEAFF,TGTGCCAGTATTCCGCACTCAGGAGGCACTGAAGCTTTCTTT
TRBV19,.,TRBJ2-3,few,CASSFWGDTQYF,TGTGCCAGTAGTTTTTGGGGGGATACGCAGTATTTT
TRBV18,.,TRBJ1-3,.,CASSPSHGNTIYF,TGTGCCAGCTCACCCTCACACGGAAACACCATATATTTT
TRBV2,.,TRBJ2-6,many,CASHTGHFSGSGANVLTF,TGTGCCAGCCATACGGGACATTTCTCGGGCTCTGGGGCCAACGTCCTGACTTTC
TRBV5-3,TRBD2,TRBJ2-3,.,CASSPGLAGGPRTATQYF,TGTGCCAGCAGCCCTGGACTAGCGGGGGGGCCCCGCACGGCTACGCAGTATTTT